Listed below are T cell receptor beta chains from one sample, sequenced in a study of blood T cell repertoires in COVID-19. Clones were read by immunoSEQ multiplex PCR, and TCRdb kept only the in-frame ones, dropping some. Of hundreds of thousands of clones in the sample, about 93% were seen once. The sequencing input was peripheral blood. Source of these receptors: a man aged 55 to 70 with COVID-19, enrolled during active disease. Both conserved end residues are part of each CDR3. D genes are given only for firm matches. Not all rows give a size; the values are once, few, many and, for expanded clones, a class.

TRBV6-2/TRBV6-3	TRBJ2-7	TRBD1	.	TGTGCCAGCAGTAATAGGGGACAGTCTGCGGGGCAGTACTTC	CASSNRGQSAGQYF
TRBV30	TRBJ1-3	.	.	TGTGCCTGGAGTGTCACGGGGGGCGCGGGCGGAAACACCATATATTTT	CAWSVTGGAGGNTIYF
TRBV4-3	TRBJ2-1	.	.	TGCGCCAGCAGCCAAATTTCGGGTGCAGATACCTACAATGAGCAGTTCTTC	CASSQISGADTYNEQFF
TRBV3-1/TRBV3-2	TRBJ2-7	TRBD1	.	TGTGCCAGCAGCCGCGGCGGGACAGGGAACTACGAGCAGTACTTC	CASSRGGTGNYEQYF
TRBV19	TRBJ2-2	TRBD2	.	TGTGCCAGTCAAACGGGGGGGCCGGGGACCGGGGAGCTGTTTTTT	CASQTGGPGTGELFF
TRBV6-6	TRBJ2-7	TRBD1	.	TGTGCCAGCAGTTCAAGACAGGGGACCTCCTACGAGCAGTACTTC	CASSSRQGTSYEQYF
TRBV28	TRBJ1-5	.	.	TGTGCCAGCAGTACGCCACAGGGTAGTCAGCCCCAGCATTTT	CASSTPQGSQPQHF
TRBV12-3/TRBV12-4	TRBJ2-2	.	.	TGTGCCAGCAACCCTCTAGGGGTCGGGGAGCTGTTTTTT	CASNPLGVGELFF
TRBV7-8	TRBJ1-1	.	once	TGTGCCAGCAGCTTATTGTCCATCCCAGGGGCCACTGAAGCTTTCTTT	CASSLLSIPGATEAFF
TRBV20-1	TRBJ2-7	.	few	TGCAGTATCTCGAGGGCCGAGCAGTACTTC	CSISRAEQYF
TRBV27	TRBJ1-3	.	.	TGTGCCAGCAGTTTGAGCTCTGGAAACACCATATATTTT	CASSLSSGNTIYF
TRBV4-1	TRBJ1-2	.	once	TGCGCCAGCAGCCAAGGGGGGCAGGGGACTAACTATGGCTACACCTTC	CASSQGGQGTNYGYTF
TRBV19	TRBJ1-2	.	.	TGTGCCAGTAGTATAGGGGGCAGAAGACGCTATGGCTACACCTTC	CASSIGGRRRYGYTF
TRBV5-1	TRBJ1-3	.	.	TGCGCCAGCAGCTTGGTAGCAGACTCTGGAAACACCATATATTTT	CASSLVADSGNTIYF
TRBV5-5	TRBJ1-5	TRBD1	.	TGTGCCAGCAGCTGGGGACAGGATAGCAATCAGCCCCAGCATTTT	CASSWGQDSNQPQHF
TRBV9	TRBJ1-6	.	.	TGTGCCAGCAGCGTAGATCTCGCCCCGGCACCCCTCCACTTT	CASSVDLAPAPLHF
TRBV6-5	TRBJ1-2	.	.	TGTGCCAGCAGTCGTACAGGGACCAGGGGCTATGGCTACACCTTC	CASSRTGTRGYGYTF
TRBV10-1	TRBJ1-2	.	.	TGCGCCAGCCCGGGTTCTAACTATGGCTACACCTTC	CASPGSNYGYTF
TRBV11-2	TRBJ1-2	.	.	TGTGCCAGCAGCTTATCCGACCGGGGGATCTATGGCTACACCTTC	CASSLSDRGIYGYTF
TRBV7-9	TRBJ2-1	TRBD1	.	TGTGCCAGCAGCTCAACGACAGGGTGGGTGCATGAGCAGTTCTTC	CASSSTTGWVHEQFF
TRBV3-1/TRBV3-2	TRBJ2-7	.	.	TGTGCCAGCAGCCCAAGAGGCAAGCCCCCTTACGAGCAGTACTTC	CASSPRGKPPYEQYF
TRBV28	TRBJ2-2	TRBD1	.	TGTGCCAGCTCGTCTAGAAACCCGGGACAGGGGTACACCGGGGAGCTGTTTTTT	CASSSRNPGQGYTGELFF
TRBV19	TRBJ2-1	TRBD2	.	TGTGCCAGTAGTATGCTCGGACTAGGAGACAATGAGCAGTTCTTC	CASSMLGLGDNEQFF
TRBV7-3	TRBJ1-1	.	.	TGTGCCAGCAGCTCGCAGGGGAACACTGAAGCTTTCTTT	CASSSQGNTEAFF
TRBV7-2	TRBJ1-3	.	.	TGTGCCAGCAGCCCTAGAAGCCCCGGAAACACCATATATTTT	CASSPRSPGNTIYF
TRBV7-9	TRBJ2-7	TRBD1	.	TGTGCCAGCAGCTCCGGGACAGTCCACATCTACGAGCAGTACTTC	CASSSGTVHIYEQYF